The 4 T cell receptor beta chains below all came from one sample that was sequenced in a study of blood T cell repertoires in COVID-19. Profiled with immunoSEQ multiplex PCR; TCRdb holds only in-frame clones, not every one. The sample shows over 25,000 clones, roughly nine tenths of them seen only once. Source material: peripheral blood. The source of these receptors is a man aged 60 to 75 with acute or convalescent COVID-19.

The V gene is TRBV4-1, the J gene TRBJ2-1, with D possibly matching TRBD2 (7 bases). Looked up from germline, CDR1 is MGHRA and CDR2 is YSYEKL. V lost 2 bases to trimming and J lost 5 bases, with 16 bases between them. The CDR3 totals 16 residues. The CDR3 loop is CASSQRGRAGDNEQFF. In nucleotides, the CDR3 is TGCGCCAGCAGCCAAAGGGGGAGGGCCGGGGACAATGAGCAGTTCTTC.

The chain is built from TRBV10-2 and TRBJ1-1; 10 nucleotides align to TRBD1. The CDR3 has 13 amino acids. Germline CDR1 WSHSY, CDR2 SAAADI. V was clipped by 6 bases and J by 4 bases; unmatched bases: 2. The CDR3 loop reads CASRDRGGTEAFF. The CDR3 region has the DNA TGCGCCAGCAGGGACAGGGGGGGCACTGAAGCTTTCTTT.

The V and J genes are TRBV6-5 and TRBJ2-5; 8 nucleotides agree with TRBD1. V was pared by 2 bases and J by 5 bases, with 7 bases of the junction left unmatched. CDR1 is MNHEY, CDR2 SVGAGI, per germline. CDR3 length: 15 amino acids. CDR3: CASSYLGQGSETQYF. The CDR3 DNA reads as TGTGCCAGCAGTTACCTAGGACAGGGTTCGGAGACCCAGTACTTC.

The rearrangement joins TRBV19 to TRBJ1-2, with D maybe TRBD1 (6 bases). The CDR3 length is 13 residues. Germline CDR1 and CDR2: LNHDA and SQIVND (reference sequence). V was pared by 2 bases and J by 7 bases, with 11 bases between. The CDR3 DNA reads as TGTGCCAGTAGTATATCACAGGGTGCTGGCTACACCTTC. As protein: CASSISQGAGYTF.